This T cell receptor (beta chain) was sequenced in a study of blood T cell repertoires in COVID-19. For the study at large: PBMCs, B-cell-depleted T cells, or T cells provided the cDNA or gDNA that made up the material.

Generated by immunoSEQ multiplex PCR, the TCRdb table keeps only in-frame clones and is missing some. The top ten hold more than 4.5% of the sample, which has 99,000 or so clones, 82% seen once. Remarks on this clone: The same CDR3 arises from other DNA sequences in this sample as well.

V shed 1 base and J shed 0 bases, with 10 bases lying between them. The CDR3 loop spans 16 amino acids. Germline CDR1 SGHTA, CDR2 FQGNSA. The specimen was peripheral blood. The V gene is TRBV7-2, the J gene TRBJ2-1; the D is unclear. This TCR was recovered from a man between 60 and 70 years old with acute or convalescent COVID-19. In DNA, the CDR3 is TGTGCCAGCAGCTTAGTGGCAGGTCGCTCCTACAATGAGCAGTTCTTC. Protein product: CASSLVAGRSYNEQFF.